This passage covers 24 T cell receptor beta chains from one sample sequenced in a study of beta chain features in type 1 diabetes. cDNA synthesis used the whole RNA isolate, giving expressed TCRB sequences. The protocol was immunoSEQ multiplex PCR, while the TCRdb copy is restricted to in-frame clones and leaves out a portion. Among some 230,000 clones, over 8.5% were seen once, and the ten largest hold approximately 0.03%. Sequencing input: naive CD4+ T cells from blood. All receptors come from a woman aged 18-29 years in good health.

This rearrangement joins TRBV18 to TRBJ2-5; TRBD1 agrees at 7 bases. J gave up 2 bases and V 1 base, and 1 base lay outside the gene matches. The CDR3 contains 14 residues. Germline V lookup: CDR1 KGHSH, CDR2 LQKENI. Here the CDR3 DNA reads TGTGCCAGCTCACCACTCAGGGGGCAAGAGACCCAGTACTTC. Protein: CASSPLRGQETQYF.

The chain links TRBV11-2 to TRBJ2-5; tentative D call: TRBD2 (6 bases). Trimming cost V 3 bases and J 2 bases, with 16 bases left between them. Germline-derived CDR1 and CDR2 are SGHAT and FQNNGV. This CDR3 contains 16 residues. The CDR3: CASSFTTGGTQETQYF. The CDR3 DNA is TGTGCCAGCAGCTTTACTACTGGGGGGACTCAAGAGACCCAGTACTTC.

This clone turned up a few times. The chain carries TRBV6-1 and TRBJ2-1; 8 nucleotides agree with TRBD2. The CDR3 has 14 residues. Germline trimming cut 4 bases from V and 5 bases from J; bases unmatched to any gene: 4. Germline CDR1 and CDR2: MNHNS and SASEGT. The CDR3 region has the DNA TGTGCCAGCAGTGCGGGGGGGTTCGACAATGAGCAGTTCTTC. Residues: CASSAGGFDNEQFF.

This clone has a handful of counts. The J gene is TRBJ1-5, the V gene TRBV5-6; D gene unclear. The germline CDR1 and CDR2 sequences are SGHDT and YYEEEE. The CDR3 length is 13 residues. V lost 4 bases and J lost 9, with 14 bases in between. The CDR3 region is CASSLGRSGPQHF. CDR3 DNA sequence: TGTGCCAGCAGCCTAGGACGGAGCGGGCCCCAGCATTTT.

There are a few counts of this clone. The CDR3 reads CASSDNRGSNQPQHF. The CDR3 bases are TGTGCCAGCAGTGATAACAGGGGAAGCAATCAGCCCCAGCATTTT. The chain is built from TRBV6-1 and TRBJ1-5; 7 bases fit TRBD1. The ends lost 3 bases at V and 1 base at J; junction bases unmatched: 3. The CDR3 has 15 residues. Germline CDR1 MNHNS, CDR2 SASEGT.

The J gene is TRBJ1-2, the V gene TRBV6-5; no clear D gene. CDR1 and CDR2 from the germline V gene are MNHEY and SVGAGI. This CDR3 has 15 amino acids. V was trimmed by 6 bases and J by 1 base, leaving 15 bases between them. CDR3 sequence reads: CASRVTGKGNYGYTF. The CDR3 nucleotides are TGTGCCAGCAGGGTTACGGGGAAGGGTAACTATGGCTACACCTTC.

This clone has just a few counts. The J gene is TRBJ1-2, the V gene TRBV6-5; 10 bases match TRBD1. Per germline, CDR1 MNHEY and CDR2 SVGAGI. The CDR3 loop spans 14 amino acids. V lost 6 bases and J lost 7; bases outside the gene matches: 8. CDR3 in DNA: TGTGCCAGCAGATCGGGACAGGGGTCGCGTGGCTACACCTTC. Translating it yields CASRSGQGSRGYTF.

The chain combines TRBV6-5 with TRBJ1-1; D ambiguous. The CDR3 loop spans 11 amino acids. V lost 0 bases and J lost 12, with 8 bases in between. The V gene's germline CDR1 is MNHEY and CDR2 SVGAGI. The CDR3 DNA follows: TGTGCCAGCAGTTACTCGTCTAAAACTTTCTTT. Its translation is CASSYSSKTFF.

This clone was found many times. DNA of the CDR3: TGTGCCAGCAGCATCAGACTAGCGGATACCTACAATGAGCAGTTCTTC. Amino acids: CASSIRLADTYNEQFF. The rearrangement uses TRBV7-2 and TRBJ2-1; 9 positions match TRBD2. The CDR3 is 16 residues long. V lost 5 bases and J lost 2; bases outside the gene matches: 7. Germline V lookup: CDR1 SGHTA, CDR2 FQGNSA.

This sequence joins TRBV5-1 and TRBJ1-2, with a weak D call TRBD1 (5 bases). Trimming shortened V by 0 bases and J by 0 bases, and 9 bases separated the two germline ends. This CDR3 spans 15 amino acids. The germline V gene has CDR1 SGHRS and CDR2 YFSETQ. CDR3 region: CASSLALGANYGYTF. CDR3 DNA sequence: TGCGCCAGCAGCTTGGCTCTAGGGGCTAACTATGGCTACACCTTC.

This clone was counted only a few times. The chain's CDR3 is CASSPDRRIHGYTF. CDR3 coding DNA: TGTGCCAGCAGCCCGGACAGGAGGATCCATGGCTACACCTTC. V and J are TRBV5-5 and TRBJ1-2, with 7 bases matching TRBD1. The V and J ends lost 4 bases and 6 bases, in that order; junction bases with no gene match: 9. This CDR3 is built from 14 residues. CDR1 SGHKS and CDR2 YYEKEE come from the germline V gene (reference sequence).

V gene TRBV5-1 combines with J gene TRBJ2-2, with a tentative D call TRBD1 (5 bases). CDR3 length: 14 amino acids. Germline V lookup: CDR1 SGHRS, CDR2 YFSETQ. V was pared by 0 bases and J by 4 bases, with 7 bases between. The CDR3 bases are TGCGCCAGCAGCTTGGGGGGCGTCACCGGGGAGCTGTTTTTT. Its protein product is CASSLGGVTGELFF.

This clone has only a few counts. The genes are TRBV9 and TRBJ1-2; possibly TRBD1 for D (5 bases). V was trimmed by 0 bases and J by 10 bases, leaving 10 bases between them. Germline CDR1 is SGDLS and CDR2 is YYNGEE. This CDR3 has 12 amino acids. The CDR3 bases are TGTGCCAGCAGCGTAGACGGGGGGTACTACACCTTC. As protein: CASSVDGGYYTF.

This chain connects TRBV18 to TRBJ2-1; D possibly corresponds to TRBD1 (5 bases). Trimming cost V 3 bases and J 8 bases, with 14 bases left between them. Germline CDR1 and CDR2: KGHSH and LQKENI. CDR3 size: 14 residues. The CDR3 DNA sequence: TGTGCCAGCTCACCCAGGGTCAGCGTATATGAGCAGTTCTTC. It translates to CASSPRVSVYEQFF.

The gene calls are TRBV6-5 and TRBJ1-1; D not certain. Trimming took 2 bases from V and 2 from J, leaving 9 bases between them. The CDR3 contains 14 residues. Germline CDR1 and CDR2: MNHEY and SVGAGI. CDR3 sequence (DNA): TGTGCCAGCAGTTACCACCAGGTTAACACTGAAGCTTTCTTT. It specifies CASSYHQVNTEAFF.

This clone was detected only a few times. J is TRBJ1-1 and V is TRBV7-9; D call uncertain. The CDR3 length is 13 residues. The germline V and J ends were trimmed by 5 bases and 1 base, with 8 bases remaining between them. Germline V gives CDR1 SEHNR, CDR2 FQNEAQ (reference sequence). This chain's CDR3 is CASSRGGNTEAFF. DNA for the CDR3: TGTGCCAGCAGCAGAGGTGGGAACACTGAAGCTTTCTTT. The full variable domain, in which reference TRBV7-9 and TRBJ1-1 provide the parts outside the CDR3, is DTGVSQNPRHKITKRGQNVTFRCDPISEHNRLYWYRQTLGQGPEFLTYFQNEAQLEKSRLLSDRFSAERPKGSFSTLEIQRTEQGDSAMYLCASSRGGNTEAFFGQGTRLTVV.

The sample holds a few counts of this clone. The chain couples TRBV5-6 to TRBJ1-2; 7 bases agree with TRBD1. With V trimmed by 0 bases and J by 8 bases, 7 bases remained unmatched. CDR3 length: 14 residues. Germline V CDR1 and CDR2: SGHDT, YYEEEE. CDR3 bases: TGTGCCAGCAGCTTGGGACAGGGTGCGGTCGGCTACACCTTC. Translated: CASSLGQGAVGYTF.

This clone has just a few counts. This chain connects TRBV14 to TRBJ2-3, with D unclear. This CDR3 spans 13 amino acids. Trimming pared 0 bases from V and 4 bases from J, leaving 5 bases between. Germline CDR1 and CDR2: SGHDN and FVKESK. The CDR3 loop reads CASSQDRSDTQYF. In nucleotides, the CDR3 is TGTGCCAGCAGCCAAGACAGGTCAGATACGCAGTATTTT.

V and J are TRBV11-3 and TRBJ2-6; D might be TRBD1 (5 bases). Looked up from germline, CDR1 is SGHNT and CDR2 is YENEEA. The V end lost 3 bases, the J end lost 0 bases, and 6 bases lay between the germline ends. The CDR3 loop spans 15 amino acids. The CDR3 DNA sequence: TGTGCCAGCAGCTTCGACAGCTCTGGGGCCAACGTCCTGACTTTC. Its protein is CASSFDSSGANVLTF. The full variable domain, completed using reference TRBV11-3 and TRBJ2-6, is EAGVVQSPRYKIIEKKQPVAFWCNPISGHNTLYWYLQNLGQGPELLIRYENEEAVDDSQLPKDRFSAERLKGVDSTLKIQPAELGDSAVYLCASSFDSSGANVLTFGAGSRLTVL.

This rearrangement joins TRBV6-6 to TRBJ2-3; 10 bases align to TRBD2. The CDR3 is 15 amino acids. V trimming: 3 bases; J trimming: 8 bases; junction bases outside the gene matches: 8. The germline V gene encodes CDR1 MNHNY and CDR2 SVGAGI (reference sequence). In DNA, the CDR3 is TGTGCCAGCAGTTATCTAGCGGGGGAGTTCAGTACGCAGTATTTT. Translating it yields CASSYLAGEFSTQYF.

V and J are TRBV9 and TRBJ2-7; 9 bases are a match to TRBD2. Trimming removed 2 bases from V and 2 bases from J; junction bases left unmatched: 5. Germline V gene data show CDR1 as SGDLS and CDR2 as YYNGEE. The CDR3 covers 15 residues. CDR3 nucleotide sequence: TGTGCCAGCAGCGTTGGGCGCGGGAGGGCCTACGAGCAGTACTTC. Translating it yields CASSVGRGRAYEQYF. The entire variable domain, with the rest obtained from reference TRBV9 and TRBJ2-7, is as follows: DSGVTQTPKHLITATGQRVTLRCSPRSGDLSVYWYQQSLDQGLQFLIQYYNGEERAKGNILERFSAQQFPDLHSELNLSSLELGDSALYFCASSVGRGRAYEQYFGPGTRLTVT.

This clone showed up just a few times. V gene TRBV29-1 combines with J gene TRBJ1-3; D gene ambiguous. The CDR3 loop spans 14 amino acids. The germline V and J ends were trimmed by 3 bases and 0 bases, with 9 bases remaining between them. Germline CDR1 SQVTM, CDR2 ANQGSEA. CDR3 nucleotide sequence: TGCAGCGTTGATGAGGGATACTCTGGAAACACCATATATTTT. Its translation is CSVDEGYSGNTIYF.

This clone was seen a handful of times. V usage is TRBV19 and J usage is TRBJ2-7, with 7 bases lining up with TRBD1. The length of the CDR3 is 14 residues. V lost 7 bases and J lost 0; bases outside the gene matches: 6. Germline values: CDR1 LNHDA, CDR2 SQIVND (reference sequence). This chain's CDR3 is CASTRTGASYEQYF. The CDR3 DNA is TGTGCCAGTACCCGGACAGGCGCCTCCTACGAGCAGTACTTC.

This clone came up a few times. The chain uses TRBV7-3 and TRBJ1-6, with D possibly being TRBD1 (6 bases). The CDR3 sequence is 17 residues long. CDR1 is SGHTA, CDR2 FQGTGA, per germline. Trimming took off 2 bases at V and 1 base at J, with 12 bases between the two ends. The CDR3 is CASSLSGGLSYNSPLHF. DNA of the CDR3: TGTGCCAGCAGCTTATCGGGGGGGCTATCCTATAATTCACCCCTCCACTTT.